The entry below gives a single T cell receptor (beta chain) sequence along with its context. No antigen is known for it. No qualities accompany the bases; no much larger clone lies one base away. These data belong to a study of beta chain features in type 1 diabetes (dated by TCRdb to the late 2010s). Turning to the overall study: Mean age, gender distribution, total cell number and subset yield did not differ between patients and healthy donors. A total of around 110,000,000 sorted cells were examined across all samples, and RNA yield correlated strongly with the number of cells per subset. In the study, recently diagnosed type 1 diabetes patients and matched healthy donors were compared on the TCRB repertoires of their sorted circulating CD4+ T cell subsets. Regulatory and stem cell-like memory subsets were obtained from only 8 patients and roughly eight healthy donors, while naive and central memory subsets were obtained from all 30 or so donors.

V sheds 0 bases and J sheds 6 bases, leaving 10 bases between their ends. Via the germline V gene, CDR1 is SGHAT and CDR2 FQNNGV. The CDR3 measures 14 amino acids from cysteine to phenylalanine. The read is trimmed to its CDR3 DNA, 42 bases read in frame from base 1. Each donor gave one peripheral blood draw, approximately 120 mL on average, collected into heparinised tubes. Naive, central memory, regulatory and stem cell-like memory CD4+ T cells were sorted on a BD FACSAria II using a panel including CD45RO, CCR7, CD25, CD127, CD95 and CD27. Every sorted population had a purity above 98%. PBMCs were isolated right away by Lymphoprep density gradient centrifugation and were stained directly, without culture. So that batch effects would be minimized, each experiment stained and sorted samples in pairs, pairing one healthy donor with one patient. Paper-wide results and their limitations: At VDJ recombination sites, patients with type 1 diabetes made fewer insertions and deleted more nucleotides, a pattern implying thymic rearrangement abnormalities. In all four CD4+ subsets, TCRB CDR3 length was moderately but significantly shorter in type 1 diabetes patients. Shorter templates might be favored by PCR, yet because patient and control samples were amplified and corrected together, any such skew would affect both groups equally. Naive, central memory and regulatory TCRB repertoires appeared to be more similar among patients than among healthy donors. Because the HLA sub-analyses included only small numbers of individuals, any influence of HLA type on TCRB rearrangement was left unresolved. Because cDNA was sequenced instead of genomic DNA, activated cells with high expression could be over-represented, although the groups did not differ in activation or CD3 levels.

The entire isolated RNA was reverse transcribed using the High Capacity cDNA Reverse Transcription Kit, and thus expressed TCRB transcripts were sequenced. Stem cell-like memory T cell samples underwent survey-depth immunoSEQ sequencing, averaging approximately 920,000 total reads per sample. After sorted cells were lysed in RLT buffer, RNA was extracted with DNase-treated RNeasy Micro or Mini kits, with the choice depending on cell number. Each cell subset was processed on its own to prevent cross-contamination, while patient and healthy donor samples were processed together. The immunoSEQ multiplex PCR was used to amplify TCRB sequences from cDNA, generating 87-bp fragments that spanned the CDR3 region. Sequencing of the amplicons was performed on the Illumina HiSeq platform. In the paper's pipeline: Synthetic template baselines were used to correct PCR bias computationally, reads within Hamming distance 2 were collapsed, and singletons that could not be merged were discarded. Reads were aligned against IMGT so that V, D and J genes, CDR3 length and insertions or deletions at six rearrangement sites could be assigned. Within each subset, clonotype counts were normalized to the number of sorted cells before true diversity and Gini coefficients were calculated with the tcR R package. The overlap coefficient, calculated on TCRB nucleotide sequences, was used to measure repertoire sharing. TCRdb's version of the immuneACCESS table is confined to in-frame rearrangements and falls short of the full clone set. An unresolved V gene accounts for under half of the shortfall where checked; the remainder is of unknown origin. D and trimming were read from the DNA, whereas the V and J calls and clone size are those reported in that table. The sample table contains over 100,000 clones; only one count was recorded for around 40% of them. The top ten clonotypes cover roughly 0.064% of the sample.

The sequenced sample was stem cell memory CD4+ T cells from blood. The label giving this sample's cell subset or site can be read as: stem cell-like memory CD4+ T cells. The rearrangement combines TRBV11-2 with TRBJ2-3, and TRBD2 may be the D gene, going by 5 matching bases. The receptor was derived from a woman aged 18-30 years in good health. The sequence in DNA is TGTGCCAGCAGCTTAGATGGTGCGGGCGATACGCAGTATTTT. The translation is CASSLDGAGDTQYF.